The 21 T cell receptor beta chains below come from one sample, sequenced in a study of T cells after yellow fever vaccination. TCRdb passed the 5' RACE reads through MiXCR, listing each CDR3 protein once. This table holds 200,000 to 300,000 distinct CDR3 sequences, roughly 13% found once. The material sequenced was CD4+ T cells sorted from PBMCs, taken 45 days after the yellow fever booster vaccination. The receptors stem from a man under 40 who received the YFV17D yellow fever vaccine.

This chain connects TRBV20-1 to TRBJ2-7, with TRBD2 matching 11 bases. J lost 5 bases, V lost 2 bases, and 5 bases had no gene match. In germline, CDR1 is DFQATT, CDR2 SNEGSKA (reference sequence). There are 14 residues in the CDR3. The CDR3 DNA reads TGCAGTGCTAGATCTAGCGGGAGGATCAACGAGCAGTACTTC. This codes for CSARSSGRINEQYF.

This sequence joins TRBV5-1 and TRBJ2-1, with D tentatively TRBD1 or TRBD2 (5 bases each). Germline values: CDR1 SGHRS, CDR2 YFSETQ. V dropped 3 bases and J dropped 4 bases, with 14 bases sitting between them. This CDR3 has 15 residues. This chain's CDR3 is CASSWYGDRYNEQFF. The CDR3 DNA reads TGCGCCAGCAGCTGGTATGGGGACCGGTACAATGAGCAGTTCTTC.

This chain connects TRBV11-2 to TRBJ2-1; D is undetermined. CDR1 SGHAT and CDR2 FQNNGV come from the germline V gene. This CDR3 region has 15 residues. V lost 8 bases to trimming and J lost 3 bases, with 17 bases between them. For the CDR3, the DNA is TGTGCCAGCCGCTCCGGCGGACCTTACTACAATGAGCAGTTCTTC. As protein: CASRSGGPYYNEQFF.

This clonotype appeared many times. The J gene is TRBJ1-3, the V gene TRBV20-1; D not certain. This CDR3 is built from 13 residues. CDR1 and CDR2 from the germline V gene are DFQATT and SNEGSKA (reference sequence). Trimming took off 0 bases at V and 0 bases at J, with 3 bases between the two ends. CDR3 protein: CSARDSSGNTIYF. Here the CDR3 DNA reads TGCAGTGCTAGAGATTCCTCTGGAAACACCATATATTTT.

This clonotype was observed a handful of times. V gene TRBV20-1 combines with J gene TRBJ1-2; D remains ambiguous. The length of the CDR3 is 14 residues. CDR1 DFQATT and CDR2 SNEGSKA come from the germline V gene (reference sequence). Trimming stripped 1 base from V and 2 bases from J, with 11 bases between. As DNA, the CDR3 is TGCAGTGCTAGAGTGGTTGGATTCAACTATGGCTACACCTTC. This gives the protein CSARVVGFNYGYTF.

V is TRBV5-1 and J is TRBJ2-3; D is perhaps TRBD2 (5 bases). Between the trimmed V and J ends, which lost 4 bases and 5 bases, there was a span of 17 bases. The CDR3 covers 15 residues. CDR1 is SGHRS and CDR2 is YFSETQ in the germline V gene. In DNA form, the CDR3 reads TGCGCCAGCAGCATGGAGGCTTTGGATGGAGATACGCAGTATTTT. Translation: CASSMEALDGDTQYF.

The chain employs TRBV3-1 and TRBJ2-7; D possibly corresponds to TRBD2 (6 bases). CDR1 LGHDT and CDR2 YNNKEL come from the germline V gene (reference sequence). CDR3 length equals 11 residues. The ends were cut back, 6 bases at V and 9 bases at J, with 12 bases in the middle. The CDR3 coding sequence is TGTGCCAGCAGACAGGAGGGGCTGCAGTACTTC. This sequence encodes CASRQEGLQYF.

The genes are TRBV7-3 and TRBJ2-3; no definite D call. From germline, CDR1 is SGHTA and CDR2 FQGTGA. CDR3 length equals 13 residues. Trimming pared 3 bases from V and 4 bases from J, leaving 8 bases between. CDR3: CASSFAGSDTQYF. CDR3 bases: TGTGCCAGCAGCTTCGCCGGGTCAGATACGCAGTATTTT.

This clonotype was observed a few times. This chain joins TRBV12-3 or TRBV12-4 and TRBJ2-5; the D gene is possibly TRBD2 (6 bases). CDR3 size: 13 residues. The V gene lost 5 bases and the J gene lost 5 bases, with 12 bases spanning the gap. CDR3 DNA: TGTGCCAGCAGTCACGGGAGTGTTGAGACCCAGTACTTC. Translating gives CASSHGSVETQYF.

In this sample, this clonotype turned up a few times. The J gene is TRBJ2-1, the V gene TRBV7-6, with TRBD2 matching over 12 bases. The CDR3 has 21 amino acids. With V trimmed by 5 bases and J by 1 base, 18 bases remained unmatched. Germline CDR1 reads SGHVS; CDR2 reads FNYEAQ. The CDR3 nucleotides are TGTGCCAGCAGCCTGGCGGGTACTAGCGGGAGGCCTGGGAGGTCCTACAATGAGCAGTTCTTC. Its translation is CASSLAGTSGRPGRSYNEQFF. The full variable domain, in which reference TRBV7-6 and TRBJ2-1 provide the parts outside the CDR3, is GAGVSQSPRYKVTKRGQDVALRCDPISGHVSLYWYRQALGQGPEFLTYFNYEAQQDKSGLPNDRFSAERPEGSISTLTIQRTEQRDSAMYRCASSLAGTSGRPGRSYNEQFFGPGTRLTVL.

The chain uses TRBV5-5 and TRBJ1-1; perhaps TRBD1 as D (6 bases). The germline V and J ends were trimmed by 4 bases and 0 bases, with 16 bases remaining between them. The CDR3 runs 16 residues. Germline V gene sequence: CDR1 SGHKS, CDR2 YYEKEE (reference sequence). The CDR3 DNA reads TGTGCCAGCAGCCAGTCATCACAGGGCTTGAACACTGAAGCTTTCTTT. This gives the protein CASSQSSQGLNTEAFF.

The sample holds a few counts of this clonotype. A much larger clone differs from this one at a single base, so this may be a read error. This sequence joins TRBV2 and TRBJ2-3, with D uncertain. The germline V gene encodes CDR1 SNHLY and CDR2 FYNNEI. This CDR3 contains 11 residues. The V end lost 6 bases, the J end lost 5 bases, and 6 bases lay between the germline ends. The CDR3 sequence is CASRLRDTQYF. The CDR3 DNA is TGTGCCAGCAGGCTGAGAGATACGCAGTATTTT.

The sample holds a few counts of this clonotype. This chain joins TRBV28 and TRBJ2-3; 8 positions match TRBD2. Losses at the gene ends were 5 bases for V and 5 bases for J; bases not matched to a gene: 9. The length of the CDR3 is 15 residues. The germline gives CDR1 MDHEN, CDR2 SYDVKM. DNA of the CDR3: TGTGCCAGCAGTCTTGGACTAGCCCGTGTAGATACGCAGTATTTT. Amino acid sequence: CASSLGLARVDTQYF. Filled out from reference TRBV28 and TRBJ2-3, the complete variable domain reads DVKVTQSSRYLVKRTGEKVFLECVQDMDHENMFWYRQDPGLGLRLIYFSYDVKMKEKGDIPEGYSVSREKKERFSLILESASTNQTSMYLCASSLGLARVDTQYFGPGTRLTVL.

This clonotype was observed a handful of times. The chain couples TRBV25-1 to TRBJ2-7, with 9 bases fitting TRBD2. CDR1 and CDR2 (germline): MGHDK, SYGVNS. This CDR3 is 16 amino acids long. The J segment lost 7 bases and the V segment lost 5 bases, leaving 15 bases of the junction unmatched. CDR3 amino acids: CASSPSFAGGPREQYF. The CDR3 coding sequence is TGTGCCAGCAGTCCATCATTCGCGGGAGGGCCGCGGGAGCAGTACTTC.

The chain employs TRBV9 and TRBJ2-2; D unresolved. V was trimmed by 3 bases and J by 1 base, leaving 7 bases between them. The CDR3 contains 14 residues. Germline lookup yields CDR1 SGDLS and CDR2 YYNGEE. The CDR3 DNA is TGTGCCAGCAGCGATAGGGTGAACACCGGGGAGCTGTTTTTT. Translation gives CASSDRVNTGELFF. The whole variable domain, filled in from reference TRBV9 and TRBJ2-2, reads DSGVTQTPKHLITATGQRVTLRCSPRSGDLSVYWYQQSLDQGLQFLIQYYNGEERAKGNILERFSAQQFPDLHSELNLSSLELGDSALYFCASSDRVNTGELFFGEGSRLTVL.

J is TRBJ1-1 and V is TRBV7-9; D perhaps matches TRBD1 (5 bases). V lost 2 bases to trimming and J lost 1 base, with 8 bases between them. The CDR3 runs 14 residues. The germline CDR1 and CDR2 sequences are SEHNR and FQNEAQ (reference sequence). The CDR3 DNA reads as TGTGCCAGCAGCTTAATGGGGGGGAACACTGAAGCTTTCTTT. It encodes CASSLMGGNTEAFF.

This clonotype came up a few times. The genes are TRBV15 and TRBJ2-2; no clear D. Trimming pared 1 base from V and 2 bases from J, leaving 8 bases between. The CDR3 runs to 15 residues. Germline assignment: CDR1 LNHNV and CDR2 YYDKDF (reference sequence). The CDR3 sequence is CATSRVTANTGELFF. The DNA for the CDR3 is TGTGCCACCAGCAGAGTTACAGCCAACACCGGGGAGCTGTTTTTT.

This clonotype occurred a few times. The chain uses TRBV6-5 and TRBJ1-1, with D unresolved. Per the germline V gene, CDR1 is MNHEY and CDR2 is SVGAGI. Trimming took 2 bases from V and 5 from J, leaving 9 bases between them. The length of the CDR3 is 13 residues. The CDR3 region is CASSYGGRTEAFF. CDR3 in DNA: TGTGCCAGCAGTTACGGAGGTAGGACTGAAGCTTTCTTT.

This clonotype was found a few times. This chain connects TRBV3-1 to TRBJ2-1; the D gene is possibly TRBD1 (5 bases). Germline-derived CDR1 and CDR2 are LGHDT and YNNKEL (reference sequence). The CDR3 spans 15 residues. V was clipped by 1 base and J by 8 bases, with 15 bases between them. CDR3 region: CASSQALRAGDEQFF. The CDR3 DNA reads TGTGCCAGCAGCCAAGCTCTCAGGGCAGGCGATGAGCAGTTCTTC.

The chain has TRBV13 and TRBJ2-5; the D is unclear. The CDR3 is 13 residues long. The V gene's germline CDR1 is PRHDT and CDR2 FYEKMQ (reference sequence). Trimming left V 3 bases short and J 7 bases short, with 12 bases between. The CDR3 nucleotides read TGTGCCAGCAGCTTGGGAAGGGTGGCGACCCAGTACTTC. It yields the protein CASSLGRVATQYF.

The J gene is TRBJ1-6, the V gene TRBV12-3 or TRBV12-4; D gene uncertain. The V end was cut by 5 bases, the J end by 10 bases, with 15 bases between. The CDR3 is made up of 14 amino acids. CDR3 sequence reads: CASSRGSDYSPLHF. The DNA for the CDR3 is TGTGCCAGCAGTAGAGGTTCCGACTACTCACCCCTCCACTTT.